This note documents a single T cell receptor (beta chain) sequence. This clone showed up just a few times. The antigen it binds to is not known. The record has no base qualities; no much larger clone is one base away. The source of the sample is a study of blood T cell repertoires in COVID-19 (dated by TCRdb to the early 2020s). Broadly, across the study: The collaborator samples originated in the United States, Italy and Spain and spanned the acute and convalescent phases of COVID-19. Nearly every sample came with metadata listing a de-identified subject ID, COVID-19 status, age in years and sex. The prospective study material was composed of cDNA or gDNA derived from T cells, B-cell-depleted T cells, or PBMCs. Subjects who had been exposed to COVID-19, were actively infected with it, or had recovered from it provided the deeply sampled blood TCRbeta repertoires that made up the dataset. Where HLA class I and class II types were available, the types were taken from metadata supplied by the sample provider, not from assay-based typing. The repertoires were released in a freely available public database intended as a resource for research on the immune response to SARS-CoV-2. Samples came from the ongoing ImmuneRACE study (first 160 participants) plus 1,254 subjects from 6 global collaborators.

In the prospective study, participants were roughly 18 to 100 years old, resided in 24 geographic areas of the United States, and were enrolled through a virtual design. In the prospective study, cohorts were assigned on the basis of participant-reported clinical history obtained from a screening survey and a study questionnaire. Recovered participants in ImmuneRACE Cohort 3 were defined by two consecutive negative NP/OP PCR tests, clearance by a healthcare professional, or resolution of symptoms. Each participant in the prospective study had whole blood, serum and a nasopharyngeal or oropharyngeal swab collected by mobile phlebotomists. Additional blood draws and questionnaires over an approximately 2-month period could optionally be provided by prospective study participants. Prospective study blood samples were shipped either frozen or at room temperature before DNA extraction. TCRbeta CDR3 regions were amplified from genomic DNA using the immunoSEQ Assay, a bias-controlled multiplex PCR. The paper's data handling went like this. Nucleated cell counts per sample were estimated from amplification of reference gene primers within the assay. Sequence reads were collapsed and filtered to measure the absolute abundance of every unique TCRbeta CDR3 rearrangement. For each sample, productive Simpson clonality was calculated as the square root of Simpson's diversity index over productive rearrangements. The clones in this table, taken by TCRdb from immuneACCESS, are in-frame only. Not every clone is retained; where verified, under half of the shortfall comes from an unresolved V gene, and the cause of the rest is unknown. D and trimming come from the DNA, and the V and J calls and clone size come from that table. The sample table shows about 180,000 clones, and about 82% are seen once. The ten most abundant clones make up roughly 9.1% of the sample.

The cysteine opens and the phenylalanine closes a CDR3 of 14 amino acids. Just the 42-base CDR3 DNA is kept, in frame starting at base 1. V drops 0 bases and J drops 3 bases, leaving 9 bases in between. Taken from the germline V gene, the CDR1 and CDR2 loops are MNHEY and SVGAGI. Study-wide findings and limitations: The quantity of clinical and demographic metadata differed by source and by participant and was supplied without curation.

The source material was PBMCs or T cells enriched from blood (not recorded which). The origin of this receptor is a woman between 25 and 40 years old who had recovered from COVID-19. The sequence is built from TRBV6-5 and TRBJ2-7; the D gene lacks a confident call. The CDR3 reads CASSYSLNGYEQYF. The bases are TGTGCCAGCAGTTACTCCCTAAACGGCTACGAGCAGTACTTC.